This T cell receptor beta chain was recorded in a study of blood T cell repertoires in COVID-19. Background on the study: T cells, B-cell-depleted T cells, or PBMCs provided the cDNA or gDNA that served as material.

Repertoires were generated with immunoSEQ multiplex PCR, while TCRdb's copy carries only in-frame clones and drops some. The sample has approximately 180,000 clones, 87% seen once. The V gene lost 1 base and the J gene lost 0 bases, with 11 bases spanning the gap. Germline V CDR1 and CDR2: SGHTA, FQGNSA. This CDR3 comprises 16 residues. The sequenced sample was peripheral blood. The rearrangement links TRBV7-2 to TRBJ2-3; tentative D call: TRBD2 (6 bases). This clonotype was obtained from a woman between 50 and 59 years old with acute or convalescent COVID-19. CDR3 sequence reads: CASSLGLASSTDTQYF. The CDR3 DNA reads TGTGCCAGCAGCTTAGGGCTAGCGAGTAGCACAGATACGCAGTATTTT.